This T cell receptor beta chain was obtained from a study of T cell repertoires in cytomegalovirus infection. Findings and limits, study-wide: What dominated the ex vivo response were HLA-C-restricted CMV-specific TCR beta clonotypes.

Deletions cut 3 bases from V and 10 bases from J, with 15 bases between. Germline V gene sequence: CDR1 SEHNR, CDR2 FQNEAQ (reference sequence). The CDR3 has 13 residues. Via MiXCR, TCRdb re-called the reads, giving one row per CDR3 protein. This repertoire shows 250,000 to 300,000 distinct CDR3 sequences, around 20% found once; its top ten account for approximately 20%. About this clonotype: The antigen remains undetermined.

This receptor was obtained from a human donor in good health (CMV status not recorded). Some clones in this sample may be carry-over from other donors' samples. The chain links TRBV7-9 to TRBJ1-1; TRBD1 is a possible D gene (5 bases). The source material was cultured PBMCs, sampled from culture after CMV antigen stimulation. CDR3 protein: CASSLGPFLGAFF. For the CDR3, the DNA is TGTGCCAGCAGCTTGGGGCCCTTTTTGGGAGCTTTCTTT.